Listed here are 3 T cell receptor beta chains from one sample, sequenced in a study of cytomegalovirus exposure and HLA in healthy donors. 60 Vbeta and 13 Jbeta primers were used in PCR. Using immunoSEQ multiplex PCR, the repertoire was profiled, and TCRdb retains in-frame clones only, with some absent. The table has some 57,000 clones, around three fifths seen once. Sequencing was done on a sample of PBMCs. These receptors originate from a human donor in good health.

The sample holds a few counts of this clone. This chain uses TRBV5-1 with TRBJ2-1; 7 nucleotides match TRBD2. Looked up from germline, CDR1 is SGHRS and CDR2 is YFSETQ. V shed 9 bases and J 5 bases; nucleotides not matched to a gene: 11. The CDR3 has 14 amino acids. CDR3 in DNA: TGCGCCACCCACAGCGGGACGTACAACAATGAGCAGTTCTTC. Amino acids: CATHSGTYNNEQFF.

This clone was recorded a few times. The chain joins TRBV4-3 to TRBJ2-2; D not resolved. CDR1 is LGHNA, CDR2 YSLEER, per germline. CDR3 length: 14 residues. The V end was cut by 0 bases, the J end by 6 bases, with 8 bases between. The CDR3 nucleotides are TGCGCCAGCAGCCAAGAGCAACAGTCCGGGGAGCTGTTTTTT. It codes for CASSQEQQSGELFF.

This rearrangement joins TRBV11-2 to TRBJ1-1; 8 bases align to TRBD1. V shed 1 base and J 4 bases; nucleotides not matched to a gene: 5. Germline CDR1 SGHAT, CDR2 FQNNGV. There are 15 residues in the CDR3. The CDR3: CASSLGSGQGTEAFF. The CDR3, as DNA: TGTGCCAGCAGCTTAGGTTCCGGACAGGGCACTGAAGCTTTCTTT.